This T cell receptor beta chain stems from a study of blood T cells in healthy people across ages. PCR was performed a second time for about 6 to 12 cycles using a sample-barcoded 5' primer and a J-beta primer mix. Each of the cDNA molecules was tagged by a template-switch adaptor with 12 random nucleotides. TCRdb passed the 5' RACE reads through MiXCR, listing each CDR3 protein once. The sample records about 620,000 distinct CDR3 sequences, over 20% being singletons. Trimming at V came to 10 bases and at J to 1 base, leaving 11 bases not matched to a gene. CDR1 is MNHNS and CDR2 is SASEGT in the germline V gene. The length of the CDR3 is 15 residues. This clonotype has only a few counts. Its antigen is unidentified. Study results and limitations: The study lacked donor CMV status, which possibly confounded expanded clonotype changes. Significant beta diversity loss was already apparent by age approximately 37, declining roughly linearly. Strong correlation was found linking TCR beta diversity to naive T cell percentage.

Specimen: blood. V gene TRBV6-1 combines with J gene TRBJ1-1; 8 nucleotides line up with TRBD1. The TCR sequence derives from a man aged 65-85 years in good health. The CDR3 coding sequence is TGTGCCACCCGGACAGGGAAGAACTCGAACACTGAAGCTTTCTTT. Translated: CATRTGKNSNTEAFF.